Here is one TCR beta chain with its context. Single viable CD3+CD4+CD8-CD45RO+ cells were sorted as the memory CD4+ T cells. These data originate in a study of memory CD4+ T cells and cytomegalovirus serostatus. The table came from immunoSEQ multiplex PCR; TCRdb's copy has only in-frame clones and leaves some out. The table has some 60,000 clones, about 81% seen once. The sequencing sample was made of memory CD4+ T cells from blood. The sequence was collected from an adult in good health and CMV-seronegative.

The CDR3: CASSLSETQYF. CDR3 bases: TGCGCCAGCAGCTTGAGTGAGACCCAGTACTTC. The chain recombines TRBV5-1 with TRBJ2-5; no definite D call. This CDR3 contains 11 residues. With 1 base removed from V and 5 bases from J, the gap between germline ends came to 3 bases. Looked up from germline, CDR1 is SGHRS and CDR2 is YFSETQ.